Here is one TCR beta chain with its context. The authors ran a second PCR of about 7 to 11 cycles using a sample-barcoded 5' primer and a J-beta primer mix. TCRdb used MiXCR to reprocess the 5' RACE reads, holding one entry per CDR3 protein. The sample includes 730,000 or so distinct CDR3 sequences, 35% to 50% of them seen just once. The data originate from a study of blood T cells in healthy people across ages. Trimming took off 2 bases at V and 4 bases at J, with 14 bases between the two ends. Germline V gives CDR1 SQVTM, CDR2 ANQGSEA. CDR3 length equals 14 residues. The material sequenced was blood. This TCR was sampled from a man older than 75 in good health. The V call is TRBV29-1, the J call TRBJ1-1; D perhaps matches TRBD1 (6 bases). CDR3: CSVESGGRGTEAFF. The CDR3 DNA sequence: TGCAGCGTTGAATCTGGGGGCAGGGGCACTGAAGCTTTCTTT. Supplemented by reference TRBV29-1 and TRBJ1-1, the full variable domain reads SAVISQKPSRDICQRGTSLTIQCQVDSQVTMMFWYRQQPGQSLTLIATANQGSEATYESGFVIDKFPISRPNLTFSTLTVSNMSPEDSSIYLCSVESGGRGTEAFFGQGTRLTVV.